Ten or more counts support the clone carrying this T cell receptor beta chain. A process of 5'RACE template switching, which added a universal primer site and UMIs, was used to make TCR cDNA. Each CDR3 protein gets one entry after TCRdb re-called the 5' RACE reads with MiXCR. The table includes under 55,000 distinct CDR3 sequences, less than 8.5% detected once. These data come from a study of T cells after yellow fever vaccination. Study information: It was SMART-Seq v4 Ultra Low Input that prepared the fractions with low cell numbers.

CDR3 length: 11 residues. Trimming cost V 8 bases and J 5 bases, with 9 bases left between them. Germline lookup yields CDR1 KGHDR and CDR2 SFDVKD. Study-wide findings and caveats: Peak timing came faster in the weaker secondary response, day 5 versus 15.

This TCR derives from a man between 18 and 29 years old who received the YFV17D yellow fever vaccine. The chain couples TRBV24-1 to TRBJ2-7; unclear D gene. The specimen comprised CD8+ T cells not binding an NS4B(214-222) dextramer, sorted from PBMCs, sampled more than 35 days after the first yellow fever vaccination. This chain's CDR3 is CATKLIDEQYF. As DNA, the CDR3 is TGTGCCACCAAACTAATTGACGAGCAGTACTTC.